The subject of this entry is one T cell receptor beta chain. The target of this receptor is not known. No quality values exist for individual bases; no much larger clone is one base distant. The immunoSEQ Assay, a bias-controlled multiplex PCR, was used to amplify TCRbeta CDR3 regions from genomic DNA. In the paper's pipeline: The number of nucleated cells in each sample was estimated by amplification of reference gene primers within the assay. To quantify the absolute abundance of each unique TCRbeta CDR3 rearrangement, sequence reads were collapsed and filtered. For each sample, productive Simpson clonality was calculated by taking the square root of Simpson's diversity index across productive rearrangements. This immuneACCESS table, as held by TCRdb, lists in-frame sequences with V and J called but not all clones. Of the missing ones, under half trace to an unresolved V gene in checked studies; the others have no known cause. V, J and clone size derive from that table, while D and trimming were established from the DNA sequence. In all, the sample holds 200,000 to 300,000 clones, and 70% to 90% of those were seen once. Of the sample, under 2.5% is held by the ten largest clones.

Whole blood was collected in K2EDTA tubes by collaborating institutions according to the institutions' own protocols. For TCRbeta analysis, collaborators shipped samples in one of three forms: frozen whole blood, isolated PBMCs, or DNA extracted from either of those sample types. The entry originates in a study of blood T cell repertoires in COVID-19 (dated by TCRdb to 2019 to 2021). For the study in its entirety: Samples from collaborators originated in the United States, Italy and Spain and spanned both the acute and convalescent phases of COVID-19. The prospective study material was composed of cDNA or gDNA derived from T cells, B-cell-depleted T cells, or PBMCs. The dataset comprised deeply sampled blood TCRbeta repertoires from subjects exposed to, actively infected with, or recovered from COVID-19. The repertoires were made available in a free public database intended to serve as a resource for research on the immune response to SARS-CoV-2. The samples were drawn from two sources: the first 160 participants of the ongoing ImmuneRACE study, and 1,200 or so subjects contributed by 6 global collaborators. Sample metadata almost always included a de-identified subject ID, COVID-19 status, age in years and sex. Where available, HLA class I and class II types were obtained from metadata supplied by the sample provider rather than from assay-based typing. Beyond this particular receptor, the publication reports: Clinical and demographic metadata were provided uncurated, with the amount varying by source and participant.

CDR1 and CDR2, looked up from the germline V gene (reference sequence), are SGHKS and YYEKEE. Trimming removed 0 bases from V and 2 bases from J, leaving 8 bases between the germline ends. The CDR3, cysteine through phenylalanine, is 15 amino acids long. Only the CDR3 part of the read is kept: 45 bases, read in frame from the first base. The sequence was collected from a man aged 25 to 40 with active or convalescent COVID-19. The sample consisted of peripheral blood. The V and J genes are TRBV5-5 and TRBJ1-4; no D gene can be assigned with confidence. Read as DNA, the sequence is TGTGCCAGCAGCTTGGTGTGGCAGACTAATGAAAAACTGTTTTTT. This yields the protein CASSLVWQTNEKLFF.